Following are 10 T cell receptor beta chains from one sample sequenced in a study of blood T cell repertoires in COVID-19. Here immunoSEQ multiplex PCR was the method, and the copy in TCRdb shows in-frame clones only, minus some. Among roughly 70,000 clones, approximately 84% were seen once, and the ten largest hold under 5%. Material for sequencing was peripheral blood. The receptors derive from a woman aged 60-75 years with acute or convalescent COVID-19.

The chain joins TRBV9 to TRBJ2-5; 10 bases are a match to TRBD2. The germline CDR1 and CDR2 sequences are SGDLS and YYNGEE. V gave up 4 bases and J gave up 5 bases; unmatched junction bases: 11. The CDR3 is 16 amino acids. The chain's CDR3 is CASSSRAGGPRETQYF. The CDR3 region has the DNA TGTGCCAGCAGCTCTAGAGCGGGGGGGCCCCGTGAGACCCAGTACTTC.

The V gene is TRBV18, the J gene TRBJ2-5; a possible D gene is TRBD1 (5 bases). V dropped 2 bases and J dropped 5 bases, with 12 bases sitting between them. The germline V gene has CDR1 KGHSH and CDR2 LQKENI. The CDR3 is 14 amino acids. The CDR3 DNA reads as TGTGCCAGCTCACCATTACCCAAGGGGGAGACCCAGTACTTC. This codes for CASSPLPKGETQYF.

This chain uses TRBV6-1 with TRBJ1-5; a weak D match, TRBD1 (5 bases). V lost 4 bases and J 1 base, leaving 17 bases between the germline ends. This CDR3 has 17 amino acids. Germline assignment: CDR1 MNHNS and CDR2 SASEGT. CDR3 in DNA: TGTGCCAGCAGTGGGAATGGACGGGGGGGAAGCAATCAGCCCCAGCATTTT. This codes for CASSGNGRGGSNQPQHF.

This clone was observed a single time. The chain joins TRBV2 to TRBJ1-6; no clear D gene. There are 13 residues in the CDR3. Trimming left V 7 bases short and J 8 bases short, with 12 bases between. The germline CDR1 and CDR2 sequences are SNHLY and FYNNEI. The CDR3 here is CASNREPDSPLHF. CDR3 nucleotide sequence: TGTGCCAGCAATCGGGAGCCGGATTCACCCCTCCACTTT.

The chain combines TRBV19 with TRBJ1-4, with D possibly being TRBD1 (6 bases). The V gene lost 6 bases and the J gene lost 7 bases, with 15 bases spanning the gap. The germline CDR1 and CDR2 sequences are LNHDA and SQIVND (reference sequence). This CDR3 region has 14 residues. The CDR3: CASSEQGGGEKLFF. The CDR3 DNA follows: TGTGCCAGTAGCGAACAGGGTGGTGGTGAAAAACTGTTTTTT.

This clone was detected only a few times. The chain joins TRBV24-1 to TRBJ1-5; D ambiguous. V lost 4 bases to trimming and J lost 2 bases, with 8 bases between them. The CDR3 extends over 14 amino acids. The germline V gene encodes CDR1 KGHDR and CDR2 SFDVKD. This chain's CDR3 is CATSERAGNQPQHF. CDR3 bases: TGTGCCACCAGTGAACGTGCAGGCAATCAGCCCCAGCATTTT.

V gene TRBV29-1 combines with J gene TRBJ2-3; 8 positions agree with TRBD2. From germline, CDR1 is SQVTM and CDR2 ANQGSEA. Trimming cost V 3 bases and J 0 bases; bases outside gene matches: 11. The CDR3 has 17 residues. The CDR3 DNA reads as TGCAGCGTTGATCGGGGGATAGCGGGGCCCAGCACAGATACGCAGTATTTT. It encodes CSVDRGIAGPSTDTQYF.

This clone has a single count. The genes are TRBV2 and TRBJ1-5, with 7 nucleotides matching TRBD1. This CDR3 is 14 amino acids long. The germline gives CDR1 SNHLY, CDR2 FYNNEI. Germline trimming cut 9 bases from V and 1 base from J; bases unmatched to any gene: 6. The CDR3 region has the DNA TGTGCCAGTAACAGGGGCCTGAGCAATCAGCCCCAGCATTTT. Its translation: CASNRGLSNQPQHF. The full variable domain, its missing parts supplied by reference TRBV2 and TRBJ1-5, is EPEVTQTPSHQVTQMGQEVILRCVPISNHLYFYWYRQILGQKVEFLVSFYNNEISEKSEIFDDQFSVERPDGSNFTLKIRSTKLEDSAMYFCASNRGLSNQPQHFGDGTRLSIL.

The chain links TRBV7-9 to TRBJ1-6, with no clear D. The CDR3 is 12 amino acids. Trimming cost V 2 bases and J 13 bases, with 9 bases left between them. Per the germline V gene, CDR1 is SEHNR and CDR2 is FQNEAQ (reference sequence). The CDR3 DNA reads TGTGCCAGCAGCTTATCAGATGCTCCCCTCCACTTT. Translation gives CASSLSDAPLHF.

J is TRBJ2-7 and V is TRBV15, with 10 positions matching TRBD1. The V segment lost 4 bases and the J segment 7 bases; nucleotides outside the gene matches: 7. The CDR3 length is 14 residues. Germline V CDR1 and CDR2: LNHNV, YYDKDF (reference sequence). CDR3 amino acids: CATSNPGTGVEQYF. CDR3 nucleotides: TGTGCCACCAGCAACCCCGGGACAGGGGTTGAGCAGTACTTC.